This T cell receptor (beta chain) was obtained from a study of T and B cells in COVID-19 patients. About the study: COVID-19 patients gave peripheral blood either during active infection or after recovery. Recovered patients mostly had mild to moderate COVID-19 managed as outpatients. Study-level results: Patients with COVID-19 reportedly showed strongly skewed T cell receptor beta variable and joining gene usage. Early severe-case samples and blood from mildly ill patients during symptoms were in short supply.

TRB was amplified from around 230-520 ng of blood genomic DNA. In this sample, this clonotype turned up a few times. Its antigen is undetermined. The V gene's germline CDR1 is MNHEY and CDR2 SMNVEV (reference sequence). Trimming at V came to 6 bases and at J to 2 bases, leaving 12 bases not matched to a gene. The CDR3 totals 18 residues. Multiplex PCR with BIOMED2 TRB-A/B primer pools amplified TRB rearrangements. Via MiXCR, TCRdb re-called the multiplex PCR reads, giving one row per CDR3 protein. The sample contains 13,000 to 15,000 distinct CDR3 sequences, around 26% of which appear only once. Sequenced: blood. This TCR derives from a human donor who had recovered from COVID-19. The J gene is TRBJ2-3, the V gene TRBV27; 12 bases map to TRBD2. CDR3 sequence: CASSPGLAGGWNTDTQYF. CDR3 nucleotide sequence: TGTGCCAGCAGCCCCGGGCTAGCGGGGGGGTGGAACACAGATACGCAGTATTTT.